This is a list of T cell receptor beta chains from one sample in a study of Graves' ophthalmopathy and Graves' hyperthyroidism. TCRdb processed the multiplex PCR reads anew with MiXCR; each CDR3 protein has one entry. The profile shows around 1.1 million distinct CDR3 sequences, about 40% of them singletons. The specimen sequenced was peripheral blood or thyroid tissue (not recorded which). Receptors were obtained from an adult man with Graves' hyperthyroidism. Each CDR3 is given with its conserved first and last residue. The D gene is left open where the match is weak. Size is stated for part of the rows, as once, few or many counts, or as a class when the clone is expanded.

cdr3_aa cdr3_nt clone_size d_call j_call v_call
CASSYSEESSYEQYF TGTGCCAGCAGTTACTCGGAGGAGTCCTCCTACGAGCAGTACTTC few . TRBJ2-7 TRBV6-5
CSARPGRGIANTGELFF TGCAGTGCCAGGCCGGGGCGAGGGATCGCGAACACCGGGGAGCTGTTTTTT few . TRBJ2-2 TRBV20-1
CASTSGTGHYGYTF TGTGCCAGCACTAGCGGGACAGGGCACTATGGCTACACCTTC . TRBD1 TRBJ1-2 TRBV10-3
CASSPLSRANVLTF TGTGCCAGCAGCCCCTTGTCACGGGCCAACGTCCTGACTTTC many . TRBJ2-6 TRBV12-3/TRBV12-4
CASSYSGGVNQPQHF TGTGCCAGCAGTTACTCTGGGGGGGTCAATCAGCCCCAGCATTTT . . TRBJ1-5 TRBV6-5
CASSLEGGAFQPQHF TGCGCCAGCAGCTTGGAAGGGGGCGCGTTTCAGCCCCAGCATTTT . TRBD1 TRBJ1-5 TRBV5-1
CASSLDGPNTGELFF TGCGCCAGCAGCTTGGACGGACCAAACACCGGGGAGCTGTTTTTT . . TRBJ2-2 TRBV5-1
CAISESRQANYTF TGTGCCATCAGTGAGTCGAGGCAGGCTAACTACACCTTC . . TRBJ1-2 TRBV10-3
CASSMDPSYEQYF TGTGCCAGTAGTATGGACCCTTCCTACGAGCAGTACTTC few . TRBJ2-7 TRBV19
CSVDQGRGEQYF TGCAGCGTTGATCAGGGACGCGGTGAGCAGTACTTC . . TRBJ2-7 TRBV29-1
CASSYSQGREAFF TGTGCCAGCAGTTACTCGCAGGGTCGTGAAGCTTTCTTT many . TRBJ1-1 TRBV6-5
CASSSRTGQSAELFF TGTGCCAGCAGTTCAAGGACAGGGCAAAGTGCGGAGCTGTTTTTT many TRBD1 TRBJ2-2 TRBV12-3/TRBV12-4
CASSRAGTQTQETQYF TGTGCCAGCAGTAGAGCCGGGACACAGACCCAAGAGACCCAGTACTTC . . TRBJ2-5 TRBV12-3/TRBV12-4
CASSLRGQTYEQYF TGTGCCAGCAGCTTAAGGGGACAAACCTACGAGCAGTACTTC many . TRBJ2-7 TRBV7-8
CASSSIVPAAGTEAFF TGTGCCAGCAGCTCGATCGTGCCGGCCGCGGGCACTGAAGCTTTCTTT few . TRBJ1-1 TRBV5-8
CASSIRTGVNTEAFF TGTGCCAGCAGCATAAGGACAGGGGTGAACACTGAAGCTTTCTTT many TRBD1 TRBJ1-1 TRBV7-8
CASSYAGQGSNYGYTF TGTGCCAGCAGTTACGCGGGACAGGGGTCTAACTATGGCTACACCTTC . TRBD1 TRBJ1-2 TRBV7-9
CASSQPGWVRGTGSPLHF TGTGCCAGCAGCCAACCGGGGTGGGTTCGGGGTACTGGATCACCCCTCCACTTT . . TRBJ1-6 TRBV3-2
CASNIGTNYGYTF TGTGCCAGCAACATAGGAACTAACTATGGCTACACCTTC . . TRBJ1-2 TRBV12-3/TRBV12-4
CASRGQPFSGNTIYF TGTGCCAGCAGGGGACAGCCTTTCTCTGGAAACACCATATATTTT . TRBD1 TRBJ1-3 TRBV6-1
CSASDLNGYTF TGCAGTGCTAGCGACCTGAATGGCTACACCTTC once . TRBJ1-2 TRBV20-1
CASSEPDRGKYSYTF TGCGCCAGCAGTGAGCCGGACAGGGGAAAGTATAGCTACACCTTC few TRBD1 TRBJ1-2 TRBV10-2
CAISHRDSEKLFF TGTGCCATCAGCCACCGGGACAGTGAAAAACTGTTTTTT many TRBD1 TRBJ1-4 TRBV10-3
CATSSRANYEQYF TGTGCCACCTCAAGCAGAGCCAACTACGAGCAGTACTTC many . TRBJ2-7 TRBV15
CASSFKFETANTEAFF TGTGCCAGCAGTTTTAAGTTTGAGACTGCGAACACTGAAGCTTTCTTT few . TRBJ1-1 TRBV28
CASSPGPTVYNSPLHF TGTGCCAGCAGCCCGGGACCAACGGTCTATAATTCACCCCTCCACTTT many . TRBJ1-6 TRBV7-9
CASTHSGGAGTEAFF TGTGCCAGCACCCACTCGGGGGGCGCCGGCACTGAAGCTTTCTTT . . TRBJ1-1 TRBV28
CATSGRLGTEGGYTF TGTGCCACCAGCGGACGACTCGGGACAGAGGGTGGCTACACCTTC . TRBD1 TRBJ1-2 TRBV15
CASSKGPGAGNTIYF TGTGCCAGCAGCAAAGGCCCAGGGGCGGGAAACACCATATATTTT many . TRBJ1-3 TRBV9
CASRGGLAATRQETQYF TGTGCCAGCAGAGGGGGACTAGCGGCGACGAGGCAAGAGACCCAGTACTTC . TRBD2 TRBJ2-5 TRBV9
CASSSAGRPWHF TGTGCCAGCAGTTCTGCGGGACGCCCTTGGCATTTT many . TRBJ1-5 TRBV27
CASSLDRRPYEQYF TGTGCCAGCAGCCTAGACCGGCGACCCTACGAGCAGTACTTC many . TRBJ2-7 TRBV7-8
CASREMQGNTGELFF TGTGCCAGCAGGGAAATGCAGGGGAACACCGGGGAGCTGTTTTTT once . TRBJ2-2 TRBV10-3
CASSQLGTPGETQYF TGCGCCAGCAGCCAGCTAGGGACCCCCGGGGAGACCCAGTACTTC once . TRBJ2-5 TRBV10-2
CASDRTGSNQPQHF TGTGCCAGCGATAGGACGGGAAGCAATCAGCCCCAGCATTTT many . TRBJ1-5 TRBV7-9
CASSSPGLAGTYEQYF TGTGCCAGCAGCTCACCGGGACTAGCGGGGACCTACGAGCAGTACTTC . TRBD2 TRBJ2-7 TRBV7-9
CAISLGTGNGYTF TGTGCCATCAGTCTCGGGACAGGGAATGGCTACACCTTC . TRBD1 TRBJ1-2 TRBV10-3
CASSLGAASEAFF TGCGCCAGCAGCTTGGGAGCGGCAAGTGAAGCTTTCTTT . . TRBJ1-1 TRBV5-1
CASSPRRRVSYEQYF TGTGCCAGCAGCCCACGTCGCAGGGTCTCCTACGAGCAGTACTTC . . TRBJ2-7 TRBV7-9
CASSPGQGTGGYTF TGTGCCAGCAGCCCGGGACAGGGGACTGGTGGCTACACCTTC . TRBD1 TRBJ1-2 TRBV11-3
CASSLGRGSHQPQHF TGTGCCAGCAGCCTCGGGAGGGGGAGTCATCAGCCCCAGCATTTT few . TRBJ1-5 TRBV7-2
CASSLTGRTSPLHF TGTGCCAGCAGCCTTACAGGGCGCACTTCACCCCTCCACTTT . . TRBJ1-6 TRBV5-5
CASSQDRGGVLTSQYF TGCGCCAGCAGCCAAGATCGGGGGGGAGTCCTGACTTCGCAGTACTTC few TRBD2 TRBJ2-7 TRBV7-8
CASSPRPGGNYEQYF TGTGCCAGCAGCCCCCGGCCGGGCGGAAATTACGAGCAGTACTTC . . TRBJ2-7 TRBV7-9
CASSEFWGSYF TGTGCCAGCAGTGAATTTTGGGGCTCCTACTTC many . TRBJ2-5 TRBV2
CASSPGGRLREQYF TGTGCCAGCAGCCCAGGGGGTCGGCTACGCGAGCAGTACTTC few TRBD1 TRBJ2-7 TRBV5-6
CSASRVTSDEQYF TGCAGTGCTAGTCGGGTGACTAGCGACGAGCAGTACTTC many TRBD2 TRBJ2-7 TRBV20-1
CASSWRTVQPQHF TGTGCCAGCAGTTGGCGGACAGTCCAGCCCCAGCATTTT few . TRBJ1-5 TRBV28
CASRSGTGMTNTIYF TGTGCCAGCAGGTCTGGGACAGGGATGACGAACACCATATATTTT . TRBD1 TRBJ1-3 TRBV7-8